Below, 21 T cell receptor beta chains from the same sample are listed, as sequenced in a study of cytomegalovirus exposure and HLA in healthy donors. The PCR was carried out with 60 Vbeta primers and 13 Jbeta primers. Some clones are missing from TCRdb's copy, which holds only in-frame ones; the method was immunoSEQ multiplex PCR. The sample has 160,000 or so clones, 75% to 85% seen once. Sequencing input: PBMCs. These receptors were collected from a woman aged 45-60 years in good health and CMV-seronegative.

The chain recombines TRBV4-3 with TRBJ2-1, with 12 bases aligning to TRBD2. Unmatched junction bases numbered 4, after V lost 6 bases and J lost 4 bases. The CDR3 extends over 15 amino acids. Germline V gene sequence: CDR1 LGHNA, CDR2 YSLEER. CDR3 region: CASSPLAGGYNEQFF. CDR3 in DNA: TGCGCCAGCAGTCCTCTAGCGGGGGGGTACAATGAGCAGTTCTTC.

The chain uses TRBV7-2 and TRBJ2-1; 8 bases fit TRBD1. After removal of 4 bases from V and 8 bases from J, the junction contained 13 bases not matched to a gene. Germline assignment: CDR1 SGHTA and CDR2 FQGNSA. This CDR3 is 16 amino acids long. Written as DNA, the CDR3 is TGTGCCAGCAGCTACGGGGGCAGGGGGCTTTGGGATGAGCAGTTCTTC. It translates to CASSYGGRGLWDEQFF.

This sequence joins TRBV7-8 and TRBJ1-1; no reliable D call. The CDR3 loop spans 16 amino acids. Germline V gives CDR1 SGHVS, CDR2 FQNEAQ. V lost 0 bases, J lost 0 bases, and 11 bases lay in between. CDR3 bases: TGTGCCAGCAGCTTAGCAAGTCAGCGAATGAACACTGAAGCTTTCTTT. Translating it yields CASSLASQRMNTEAFF.

CDR3 sequence: CASSYLGQDISYEQYF. In nucleotides, the CDR3 is TGTGCCAGCAGTTACCTAGGACAGGATATCTCCTACGAGCAGTACTTC. The chain recombines TRBV6-5 with TRBJ2-5; 7 positions match TRBD1. The J call may be faulty, since TRBJ2-7 better matches the DNA end. Germline V CDR1 and CDR2: MNHEY, SVGAGI. The length of the CDR3 is 16 residues.

V usage is TRBV5-5 and J usage is TRBJ1-4; 8 nucleotides align to TRBD1. V lost 4 bases, J lost 2 bases, and 1 base stayed unmatched. Germline V lookup: CDR1 SGHKS, CDR2 YYEKEE (reference sequence). The CDR3 has 14 residues. This chain's CDR3 is CASSRTGTNEKLFF. As DNA, the CDR3 is TGTGCCAGCAGCAGGACAGGGACTAATGAAAAACTGTTTTTT.

The chain has TRBV7-9 and TRBJ1-2; 8 nucleotides align to TRBD1. This CDR3 spans 17 amino acids. J lost 0 bases, V lost 5 bases, and 11 bases had no gene match. Germline values: CDR1 SEHNR, CDR2 FQNEAQ (reference sequence). CDR3 residues: CASSLDRGRFANYGYTF. In DNA, the CDR3 is TGTGCCAGCAGCCTAGACAGGGGTAGATTCGCTAACTATGGCTACACCTTC.

The CDR3 spells CASKRDVADTQYF. For the CDR3, the DNA is TGCGCCAGCAAAAGAGATGTGGCAGATACGCAGTATTTT. The chain combines TRBV5-1 with TRBJ2-3; D remains ambiguous. CDR1 is SGHRS and CDR2 is YFSETQ in the germline V gene. V shed 6 bases and J shed 4 bases, with 12 bases lying between them. The CDR3 has 13 residues.

The J gene is TRBJ1-2, the V gene TRBV13; D is perhaps TRBD1 (6 bases). This CDR3 has 13 residues. Deletions cut 0 bases from V and 7 bases from J, with 9 bases between. Germline lookup yields CDR1 PRHDT and CDR2 FYEKMQ (reference sequence). Written as DNA, the CDR3 is TGTGCCAGCAGCTTAGGCAGGGGCTCTGGCTACACCTTC. It codes for CASSLGRGSGYTF.

This clone was found a few times. This chain uses TRBV6-6 with TRBJ2-7, with a possible D match to TRBD2 (5 bases). CDR1 MNHNY and CDR2 SVGAGI come from the germline V gene (reference sequence). The CDR3 contains 14 residues. Trimming shortened V by 6 bases and J by 3 bases, and 15 bases separated the two germline ends. CDR3 loop: CASRIRENSYEQYF. The CDR3 bases are TGTGCCAGCAGAATACGGGAAAATAGCTACGAGCAGTACTTC.

A single count supports this clone. V gene TRBV5-6 combines with J gene TRBJ2-1, with 7 bases aligning to TRBD1. V dropped 4 bases and J dropped 0; count of bases not matched to a gene: 4. This CDR3 is built from 15 residues. CDR1 SGHDT and CDR2 YYEEEE come from the germline V gene. The CDR3 sequence is CASSPDRDSYNEQFF. CDR3 in DNA: TGTGCCAGCAGCCCAGACAGGGACTCCTACAATGAGCAGTTCTTC.

This sequence joins TRBV7-9 and TRBJ2-7; tentative D call: TRBD1 (5 bases). In germline, CDR1 is SEHNR, CDR2 FQNEAQ (reference sequence). Trimming stripped 10 bases from V and 1 base from J, with 14 bases between. The length of the CDR3 is 13 residues. The CDR3 loop reads CAIPLTESYEQYF. The CDR3 DNA reads TGTGCCATCCCGCTGACAGAGTCCTACGAGCAGTACTTC.

V is TRBV19 and J is TRBJ1-4, with unresolved D. CDR3 length: 16 amino acids. Germline V gives CDR1 LNHDA, CDR2 SQIVND (reference sequence). V lost 4 bases to trimming and J lost 6 bases, with 18 bases between them. Written as DNA, the CDR3 is TGTGCCAGTAGTAGCCCCCCGGGGAGTCTGGATGAAAAACTGTTTTTT. Encoded protein: CASSSPPGSLDEKLFF.

This clone came up a few times. The chain combines TRBV11-2 with TRBJ1-1; 9 bases map to TRBD1. V gave up 4 bases and J gave up 8 bases; unmatched junction bases: 5. CDR3 length: 13 amino acids. CDR1 is SGHAT, CDR2 FQNNGV, per germline. Here the CDR3 reads CASSWGQGDEAFF. Written as DNA, the CDR3 is TGTGCCAGCAGCTGGGGACAGGGCGACGAAGCTTTCTTT.

The table lists this clone with a count of one. The rearrangement joins TRBV28 to TRBJ1-1, with a weak D call TRBD1 (5 bases). With 7 bases removed from V and 4 bases from J, the gap between germline ends came to 13 bases. CDR3 length: 13 amino acids. Germline CDR1 and CDR2: MDHEN and SYDVKM. The CDR3 DNA reads TGTGCCAGCATGGGGCCCTTGGGCACTGAAGCTTTCTTT. Translated: CASMGPLGTEAFF.

CDR3 nucleotide sequence: TGTGCCAGCAGCCCTGCCTACGAGCAGTACTTC. This gives the protein CASSPAYEQYF. V gene TRBV6-6 combines with J gene TRBJ2-7, with D uncertain. The V gene lost 6 bases and the J gene lost 2 bases, with 5 bases spanning the gap. The germline V gene has CDR1 MNHNY and CDR2 SVGAGI (reference sequence). The CDR3 is 11 amino acids.

This clone came up a few times. Other DNA sequences of this sample code for an identical CDR3. The V gene is TRBV4-2, the J gene TRBJ1-1, with 7 bases that match TRBD1. Germline CDR1 LGHNA, CDR2 YNFKEQ. Losses at the gene ends were 1 base for V and 1 base for J; bases not matched to a gene: 6. This CDR3 has 16 residues. CDR3 in DNA: TGTGCCAGCAGCCAAGGCCCCCGGGACAGGAACACTGAAGCTTTCTTT. Protein: CASSQGPRDRNTEAFF.

In this sample, this clone turned up a few times. The chain carries TRBV6-1 and TRBJ2-5; the match to TRBD2 covers 7 bases. The J call may be in error: the DNA end matches TRBJ2-7 better. The CDR3 consists of 17 residues. Looked up from germline, CDR1 is MNHNS and CDR2 is SASEGT. CDR3 protein: CASSERGGPGLPYEQYF. In nucleotides, the CDR3 is TGTGCCAGCAGTGAAAGGGGAGGGCCTGGGCTACCCTACGAGCAGTACTTC.

This clone occurred a few times. J is TRBJ2-5 and V is TRBV25-1, with TRBD2 matching over 13 bases. The CDR3 extends over 18 amino acids. V lost 2 bases and J lost 3; bases outside the gene matches: 9. CDR1 and CDR2 (germline): MGHDK, SYGVNS. The CDR3 loop reads CASSEKEPLAGGKETQYF. As DNA, the CDR3 is TGTGCCAGCAGTGAAAAAGAGCCACTAGCGGGGGGGAAAGAGACCCAGTACTTC.

The chain uses TRBV27 and TRBJ1-2, with 7 bases identical to TRBD1. CDR1 MNHEY and CDR2 SMNVEV come from the germline V gene (reference sequence). The CDR3 loop spans 13 amino acids. Unmatched junction bases numbered 5, after V lost 6 bases and J lost 4 bases. The DNA of the CDR3 is TGTGCCAGCAGAGACAGGGTTGGCTATGGCTACACCTTC. Amino acids: CASRDRVGYGYTF.

There are a few counts of this clone. CDR3 region: CASSFLKDTQYF. As DNA, the CDR3 is TGTGCCAGCAGCTTTCTAAAGGATACGCAGTATTTT. The chain links TRBV5-4 to TRBJ2-3; D is unclear. The CDR3 runs 12 residues. V was cut by 2 bases and J by 6 bases, with 7 bases left in between. CDR1 SGHNT and CDR2 YYREEE come from the germline V gene (reference sequence).

J is TRBJ1-1 and V is TRBV27, with unresolved D. The length of the CDR3 is 14 residues. V shed 7 bases and J shed 4 bases, with 16 bases lying between them. In germline, CDR1 is MNHEY, CDR2 SMNVEV (reference sequence). The CDR3 region has the DNA TGTGCCAGCACCCTTAGAGGCGGGGTCACTGAAGCTTTCTTT. It encodes CASTLRGGVTEAFF.